Sequencing of this TCR beta chain was carried out in a study of regulatory T cells in long-lasting Graves disease. At the level of the study: Persistence in Graves' disease required over 5 years of antithyroid drugs plus positive TSH receptor antibodies.

This clonotype was detected ten times or more. Its antigen is still unknown. Arm-PCR of CDR3 regions and iRepertoire HTBI primers were used to build TCR beta libraries. TCRdb called the multiplex PCR reads again in MiXCR, with one record for every CDR3 protein. The sample lists roughly 450,000 distinct CDR3 sequences; roughly a quarter were seen once. From germline, CDR1 is GTSNPN and CDR2 SVGIG (reference sequence). There are 12 residues in the CDR3. V gave up 7 bases and J gave up 10 bases; unmatched junction bases: 6. Time point reported: persistent/refractory GD, antithyroid drugs over 5 years with positive TRAb. Preparation of the TCR library used RNA extracted from PBMCs. Under American Thyroid Association guidelines, Graves' disease was diagnosed. Notes on the study in general: It was in persistent disease that TRBV28, TRBJ1-2 and TRBJ2-5 were favored.

The specimen comprised peripheral blood mononuclear cells (PBMCs), sampled when the disease was refractory, from a patient treated with antithyroid drugs. The clonotype was recovered from a female donor with Graves disease. V gene TRBV30 combines with J gene TRBJ1-4, with 10 bases aligning to TRBD1. This CDR3 is CAYDRGLGKLFF. The CDR3 DNA reads as TGTGCCTACGACAGGGGGCTTGGAAAACTGTTTTTT.